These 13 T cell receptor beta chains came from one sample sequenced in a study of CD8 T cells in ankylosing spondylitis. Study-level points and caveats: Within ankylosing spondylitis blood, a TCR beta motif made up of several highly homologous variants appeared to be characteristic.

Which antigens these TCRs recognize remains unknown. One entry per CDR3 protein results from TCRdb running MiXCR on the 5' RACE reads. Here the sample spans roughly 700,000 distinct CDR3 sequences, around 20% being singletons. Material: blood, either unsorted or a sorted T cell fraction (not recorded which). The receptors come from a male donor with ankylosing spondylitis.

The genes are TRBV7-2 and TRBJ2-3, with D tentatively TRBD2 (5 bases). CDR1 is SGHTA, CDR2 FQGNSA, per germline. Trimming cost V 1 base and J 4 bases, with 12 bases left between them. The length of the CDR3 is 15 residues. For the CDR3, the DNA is TGTGCCAGCAGCTTAGGTGGGAGTACGGCAGATACGCAGTATTTT. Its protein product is CASSLGGSTADTQYF.

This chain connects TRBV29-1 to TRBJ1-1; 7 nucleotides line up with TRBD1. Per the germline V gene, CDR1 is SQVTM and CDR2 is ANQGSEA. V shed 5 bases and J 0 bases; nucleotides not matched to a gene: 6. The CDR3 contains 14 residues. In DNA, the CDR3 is TGCAGCGTTCTGCAGGGGGGGATGAACACTGAAGCTTTCTTT. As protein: CSVLQGGMNTEAFF.

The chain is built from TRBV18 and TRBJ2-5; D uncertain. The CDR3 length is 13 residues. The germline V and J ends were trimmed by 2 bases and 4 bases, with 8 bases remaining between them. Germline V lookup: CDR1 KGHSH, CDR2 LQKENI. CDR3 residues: CASSPGIGETQYF. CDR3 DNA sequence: TGTGCCAGCTCACCAGGAATTGGAGAGACCCAGTACTTC.

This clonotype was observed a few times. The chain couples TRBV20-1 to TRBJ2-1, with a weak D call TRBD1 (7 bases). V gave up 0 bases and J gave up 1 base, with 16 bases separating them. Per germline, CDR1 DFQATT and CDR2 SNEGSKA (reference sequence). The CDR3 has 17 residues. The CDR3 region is CSARDQGGLWSYNEQFF. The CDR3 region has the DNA TGCAGTGCTAGAGATCAGGGGGGACTTTGGTCCTACAATGAGCAGTTCTTC.

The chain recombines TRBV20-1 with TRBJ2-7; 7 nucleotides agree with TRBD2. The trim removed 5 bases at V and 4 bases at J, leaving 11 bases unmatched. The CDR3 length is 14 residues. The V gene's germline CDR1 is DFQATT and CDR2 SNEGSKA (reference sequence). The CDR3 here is CSALPLAEAYEQYF. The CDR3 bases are TGCAGTGCTCTACCTCTAGCGGAGGCTTACGAGCAGTACTTC.

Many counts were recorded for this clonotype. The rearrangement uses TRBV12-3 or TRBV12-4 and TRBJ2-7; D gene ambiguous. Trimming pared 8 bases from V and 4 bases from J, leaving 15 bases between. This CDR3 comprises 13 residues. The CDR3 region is CASEVGPGYEQYF. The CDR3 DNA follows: TGTGCCAGCGAAGTGGGTCCGGGTTACGAGCAGTACTTC.

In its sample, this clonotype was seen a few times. DNA for the CDR3: TGTGCCAGCAGTTCATGGGGCGGGGGAGGCACAGATACGCAGTATTTT. Protein product: CASSSWGGGGTDTQYF. This chain links TRBV27 with TRBJ2-3, with 7 nucleotides matching TRBD2. This CDR3 region has 16 residues. After removal of 4 bases from V and 1 base from J, the junction contained 8 bases not matched to a gene. The germline V gene has CDR1 MNHEY and CDR2 SMNVEV (reference sequence).

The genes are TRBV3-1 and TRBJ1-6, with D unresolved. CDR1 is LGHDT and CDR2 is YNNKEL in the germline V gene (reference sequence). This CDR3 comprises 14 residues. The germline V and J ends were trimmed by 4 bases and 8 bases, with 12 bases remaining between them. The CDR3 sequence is CASSLQDGDSPLHF. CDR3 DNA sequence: TGTGCCAGCAGCCTCCAGGATGGGGATTCACCCCTCCACTTT.

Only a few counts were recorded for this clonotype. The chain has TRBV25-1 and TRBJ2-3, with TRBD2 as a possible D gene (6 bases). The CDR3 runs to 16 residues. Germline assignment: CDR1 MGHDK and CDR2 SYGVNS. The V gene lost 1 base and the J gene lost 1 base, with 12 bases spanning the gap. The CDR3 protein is CASSELGGSGTDTQYF. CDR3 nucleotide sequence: TGTGCCAGCAGTGAATTGGGGGGATCGGGCACAGATACGCAGTATTTT.

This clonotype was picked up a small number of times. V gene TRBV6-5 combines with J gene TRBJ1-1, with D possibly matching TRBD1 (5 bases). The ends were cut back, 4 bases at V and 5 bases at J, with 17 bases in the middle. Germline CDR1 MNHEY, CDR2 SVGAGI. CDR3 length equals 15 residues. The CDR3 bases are TGTGCCAGCAGTTCCCGACCGGGATGGGGGACTGAAGCTTTCTTT. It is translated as CASSSRPGWGTEAFF.

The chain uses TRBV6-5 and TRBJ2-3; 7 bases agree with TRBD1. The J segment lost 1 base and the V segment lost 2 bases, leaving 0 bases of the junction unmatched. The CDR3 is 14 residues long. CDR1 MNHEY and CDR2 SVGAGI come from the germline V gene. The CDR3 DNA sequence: TGTGCCAGCAGTTACGGGACAGGCACAGATACGCAGTATTTT. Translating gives CASSYGTGTDTQYF.

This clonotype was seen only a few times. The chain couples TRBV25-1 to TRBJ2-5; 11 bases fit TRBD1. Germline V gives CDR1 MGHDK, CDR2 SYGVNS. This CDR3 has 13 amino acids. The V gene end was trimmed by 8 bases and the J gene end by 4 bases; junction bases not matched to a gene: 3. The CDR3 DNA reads TGTGCCAGCGGACAGGGGGCAGGAGAGACCCAGTACTTC. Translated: CASGQGAGETQYF.

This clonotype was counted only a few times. CDR3 coding DNA: TGTGCCAGCAAGCGGGAGGGGGACACCGGGGAGCTGTTTTTT. This codes for CASKREGDTGELFF. This chain links TRBV2 with TRBJ2-2, with 10 bases fitting TRBD2. V was pared by 7 bases and J by 3 bases, with 2 bases of the junction left unmatched. Per the germline V gene, CDR1 is SNHLY and CDR2 is FYNNEI. The CDR3 has 14 residues.